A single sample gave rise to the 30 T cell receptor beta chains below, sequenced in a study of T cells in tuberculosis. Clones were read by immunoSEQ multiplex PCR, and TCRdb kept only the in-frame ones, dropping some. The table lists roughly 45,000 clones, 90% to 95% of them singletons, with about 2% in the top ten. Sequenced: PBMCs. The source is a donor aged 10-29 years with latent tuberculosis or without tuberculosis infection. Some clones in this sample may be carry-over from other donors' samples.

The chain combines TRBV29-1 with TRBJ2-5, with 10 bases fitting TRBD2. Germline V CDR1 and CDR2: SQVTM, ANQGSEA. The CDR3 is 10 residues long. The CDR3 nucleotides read TGCCTAGCGGGAGAAGAGACCCAGTACTTC. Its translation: CLAGEETQYF.

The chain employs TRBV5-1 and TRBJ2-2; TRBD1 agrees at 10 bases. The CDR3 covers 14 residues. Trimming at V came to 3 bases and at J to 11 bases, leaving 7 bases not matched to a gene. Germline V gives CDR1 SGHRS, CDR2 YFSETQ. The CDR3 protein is CASSWDRGNNELFF. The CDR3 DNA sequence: TGCGCCAGCAGCTGGGACAGGGGAAATAATGAGCTGTTTTTT.

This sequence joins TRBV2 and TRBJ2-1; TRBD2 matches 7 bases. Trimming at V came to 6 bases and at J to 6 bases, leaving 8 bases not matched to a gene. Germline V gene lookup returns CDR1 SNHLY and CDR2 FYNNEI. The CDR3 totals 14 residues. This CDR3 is CASSSVSGGNEQFF. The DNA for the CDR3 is TGTGCCAGCAGCTCTGTCTCGGGGGGCAATGAGCAGTTCTTC.

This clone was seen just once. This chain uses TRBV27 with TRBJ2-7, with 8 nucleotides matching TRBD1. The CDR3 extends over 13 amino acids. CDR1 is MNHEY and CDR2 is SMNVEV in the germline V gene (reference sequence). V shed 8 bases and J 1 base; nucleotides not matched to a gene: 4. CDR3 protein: CASGQGRSYEQYF. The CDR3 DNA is TGTGCCAGCGGACAGGGTAGGTCCTACGAGCAGTACTTC.

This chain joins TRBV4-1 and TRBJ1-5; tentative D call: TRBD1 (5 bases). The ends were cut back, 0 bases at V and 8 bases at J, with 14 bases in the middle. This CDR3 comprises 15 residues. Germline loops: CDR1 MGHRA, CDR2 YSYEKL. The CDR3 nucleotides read TGCGCCAGCAGCCAAGACAGGGTAGTCCTGGAGCCCCAGCATTTT. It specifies CASSQDRVVLEPQHF.

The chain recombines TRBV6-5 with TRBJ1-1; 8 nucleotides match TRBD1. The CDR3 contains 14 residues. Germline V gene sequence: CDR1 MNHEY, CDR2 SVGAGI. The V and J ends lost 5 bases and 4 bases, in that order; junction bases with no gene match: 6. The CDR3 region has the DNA TGTGCCAGCAGTGCCGTGGGACAGGTCACTGAAGCTTTCTTT. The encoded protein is CASSAVGQVTEAFF.

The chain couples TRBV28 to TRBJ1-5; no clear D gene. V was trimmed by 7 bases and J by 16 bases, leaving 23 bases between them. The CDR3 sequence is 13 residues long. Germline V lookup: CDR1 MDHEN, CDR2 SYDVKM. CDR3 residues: CASTYNDKARTHF. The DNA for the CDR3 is TGTGCCAGCACCTACAACGACAAGGCCCGGACTCATTTT.

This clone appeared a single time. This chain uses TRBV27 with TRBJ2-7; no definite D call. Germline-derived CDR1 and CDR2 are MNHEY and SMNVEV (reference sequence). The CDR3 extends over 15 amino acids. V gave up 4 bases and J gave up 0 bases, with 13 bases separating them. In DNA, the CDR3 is TGTGCCAGCAGTTCGCAGGTAAAACCCTCCTACGAGCAGTACTTC. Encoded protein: CASSSQVKPSYEQYF.

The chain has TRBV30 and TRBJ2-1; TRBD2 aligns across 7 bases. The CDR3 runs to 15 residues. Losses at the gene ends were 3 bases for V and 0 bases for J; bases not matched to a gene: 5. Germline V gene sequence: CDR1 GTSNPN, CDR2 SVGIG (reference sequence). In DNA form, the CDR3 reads TGTGCCTGGAGCCGGGGGGTTAACTCCTACAATGAGCAGTTCTTC. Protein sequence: CAWSRGVNSYNEQFF.

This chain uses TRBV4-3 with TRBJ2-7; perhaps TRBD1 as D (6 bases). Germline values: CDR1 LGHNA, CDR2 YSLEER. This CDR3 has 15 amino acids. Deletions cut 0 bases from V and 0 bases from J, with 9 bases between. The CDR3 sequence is CASSQDRDTSYEQYF. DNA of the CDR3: TGCGCCAGCAGCCAAGATCGGGACACCTCCTACGAGCAGTACTTC.

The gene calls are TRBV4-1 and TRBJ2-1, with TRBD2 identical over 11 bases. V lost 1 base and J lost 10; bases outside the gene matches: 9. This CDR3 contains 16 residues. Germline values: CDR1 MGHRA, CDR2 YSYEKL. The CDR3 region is CASSQVLAGVLEEQFF. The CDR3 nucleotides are TGCGCCAGCAGCCAAGTACTAGCGGGAGTTCTAGAAGAGCAGTTCTTC.

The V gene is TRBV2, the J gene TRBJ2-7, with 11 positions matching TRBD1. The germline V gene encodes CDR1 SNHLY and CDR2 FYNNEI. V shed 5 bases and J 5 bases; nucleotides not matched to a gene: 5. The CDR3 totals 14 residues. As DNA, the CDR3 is TGTGCCAGCAGTAAGGACAGGGGGCTAGACGAGCAGTACTTC. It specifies CASSKDRGLDEQYF.

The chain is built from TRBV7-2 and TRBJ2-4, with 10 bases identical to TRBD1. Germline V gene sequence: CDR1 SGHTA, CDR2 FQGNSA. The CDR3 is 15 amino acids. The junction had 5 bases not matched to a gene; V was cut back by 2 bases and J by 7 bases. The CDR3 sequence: CASSLLGTGVNIQYF. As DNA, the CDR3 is TGTGCCAGCAGCTTATTAGGGACAGGGGTGAACATTCAGTACTTC.

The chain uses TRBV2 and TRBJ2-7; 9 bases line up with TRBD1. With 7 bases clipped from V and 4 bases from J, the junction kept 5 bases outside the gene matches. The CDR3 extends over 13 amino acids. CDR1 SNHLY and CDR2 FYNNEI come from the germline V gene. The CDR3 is CASMPGQGYEQYF. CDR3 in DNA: TGTGCCAGCATGCCGGGACAGGGATACGAGCAGTACTTC. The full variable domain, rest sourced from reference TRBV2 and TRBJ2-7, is EPEVTQTPSHQVTQMGQEVILRCVPISNHLYFYWYRQILGQKVEFLVSFYNNEISEKSEIFDDQFSVERPDGSNFTLKIRSTKLEDSAMYFCASMPGQGYEQYFGPGTRLTVT.

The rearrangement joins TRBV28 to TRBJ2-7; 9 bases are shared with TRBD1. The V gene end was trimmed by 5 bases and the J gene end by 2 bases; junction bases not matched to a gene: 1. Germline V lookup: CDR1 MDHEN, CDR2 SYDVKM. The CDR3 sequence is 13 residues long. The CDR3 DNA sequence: TGTGCCAGCAGTGGGACAGGGACCTACGAGCAGTACTTC. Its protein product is CASSGTGTYEQYF.

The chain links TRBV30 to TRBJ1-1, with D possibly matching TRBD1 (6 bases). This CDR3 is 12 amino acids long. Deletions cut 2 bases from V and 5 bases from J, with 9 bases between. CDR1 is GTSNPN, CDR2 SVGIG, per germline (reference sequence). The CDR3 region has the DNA TGTGCCTGGAGTCTCAGGGGAACTGAAGCTTTCTTT. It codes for CAWSLRGTEAFF.

The CDR3 region has the DNA TGTGCCACCAGCCCCAGGGGGACTGAAGCTTTCTTT. Translation: CATSPRGTEAFF. The chain is built from TRBV15 and TRBJ1-1, with 7 bases identical to TRBD1. Germline loops: CDR1 LNHNV, CDR2 YYDKDF (reference sequence). The CDR3 length is 12 residues. Trimming took 5 bases from V and 5 from J; bases not matched to a gene: 2.

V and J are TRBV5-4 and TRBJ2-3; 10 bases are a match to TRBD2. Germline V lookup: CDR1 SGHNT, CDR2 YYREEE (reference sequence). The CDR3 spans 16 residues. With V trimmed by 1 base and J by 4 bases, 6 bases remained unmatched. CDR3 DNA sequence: TGTGCCAGCAGCTTGAGGGCTAGCGGGAGAGCAGATACGCAGTATTTT. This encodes CASSLRASGRADTQYF.

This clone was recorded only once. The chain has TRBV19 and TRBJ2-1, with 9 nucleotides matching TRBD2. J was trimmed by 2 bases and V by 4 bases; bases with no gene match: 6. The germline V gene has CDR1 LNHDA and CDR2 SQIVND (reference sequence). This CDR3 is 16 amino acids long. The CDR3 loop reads CASSTLAGAAYNEQFF. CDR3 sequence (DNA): TGTGCCAGTAGTACCTTAGCGGGGGCGGCCTACAATGAGCAGTTCTTC.

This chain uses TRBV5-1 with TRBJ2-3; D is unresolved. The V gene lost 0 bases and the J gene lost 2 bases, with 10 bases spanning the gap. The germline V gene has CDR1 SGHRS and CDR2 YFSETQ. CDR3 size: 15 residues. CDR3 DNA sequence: TGCGCCAGCAGCTTGGACCGGAGTTCCACAGATACGCAGTATTTT. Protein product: CASSLDRSSTDTQYF.

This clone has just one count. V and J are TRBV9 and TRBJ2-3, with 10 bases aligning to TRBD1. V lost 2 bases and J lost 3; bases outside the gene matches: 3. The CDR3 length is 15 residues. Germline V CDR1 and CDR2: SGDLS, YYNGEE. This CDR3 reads CASSVRDRGTDTQYF. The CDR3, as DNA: TGTGCCAGCAGCGTCCGGGACAGGGGTACAGATACGCAGTATTTT. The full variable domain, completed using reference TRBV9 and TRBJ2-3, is DSGVTQTPKHLITATGQRVTLRCSPRSGDLSVYWYQQSLDQGLQFLIQYYNGEERAKGNILERFSAQQFPDLHSELNLSSLELGDSALYFCASSVRDRGTDTQYFGPGTRLTVL.

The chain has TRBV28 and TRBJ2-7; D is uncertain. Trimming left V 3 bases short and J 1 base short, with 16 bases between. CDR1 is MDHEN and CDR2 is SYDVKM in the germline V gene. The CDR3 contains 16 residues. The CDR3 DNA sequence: TGTGCCAGCAGTTTCGGTTCTCGTGAATTTTCCTACGAGCAGTACTTC. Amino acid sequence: CASSFGSREFSYEQYF.

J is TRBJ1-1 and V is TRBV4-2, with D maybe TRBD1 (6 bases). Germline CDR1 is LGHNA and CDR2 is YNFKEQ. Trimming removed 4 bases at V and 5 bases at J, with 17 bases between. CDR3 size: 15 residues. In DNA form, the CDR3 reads TGTGCCAGCAGCCGGACCGGGACATTTACTACTGAAGCTTTCTTT. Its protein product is CASSRTGTFTTEAFF.

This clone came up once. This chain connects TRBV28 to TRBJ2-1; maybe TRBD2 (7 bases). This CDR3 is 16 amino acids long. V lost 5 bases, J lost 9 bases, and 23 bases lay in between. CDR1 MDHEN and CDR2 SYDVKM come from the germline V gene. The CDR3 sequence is CASSPRRAGEGGEQFF. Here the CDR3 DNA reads TGTGCCAGCAGTCCGCGAAGGGCGGGAGAAGGGGGTGAGCAGTTCTTC.

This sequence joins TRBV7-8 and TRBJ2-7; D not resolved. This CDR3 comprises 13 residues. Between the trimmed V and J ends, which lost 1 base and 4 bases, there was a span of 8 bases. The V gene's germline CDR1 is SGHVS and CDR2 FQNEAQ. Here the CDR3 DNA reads TGTGCCAGCAGCTTAGGGCTCGGGTACGAGCAGTACTTC. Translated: CASSLGLGYEQYF.

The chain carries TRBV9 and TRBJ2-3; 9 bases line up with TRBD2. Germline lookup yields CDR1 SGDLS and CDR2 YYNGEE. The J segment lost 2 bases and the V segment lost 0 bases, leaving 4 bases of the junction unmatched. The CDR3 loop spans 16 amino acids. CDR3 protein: CASSVEGLAHTDTQYF. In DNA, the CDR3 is TGTGCCAGCAGCGTAGAGGGACTAGCCCACACAGATACGCAGTATTTT.

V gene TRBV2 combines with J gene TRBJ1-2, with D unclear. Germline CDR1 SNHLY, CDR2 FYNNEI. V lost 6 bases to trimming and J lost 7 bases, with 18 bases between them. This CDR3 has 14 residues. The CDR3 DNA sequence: TGTGCCAGCAGAAGCCGGGGAGGGAACCCTGGCTACACCTTC. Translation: CASRSRGGNPGYTF.

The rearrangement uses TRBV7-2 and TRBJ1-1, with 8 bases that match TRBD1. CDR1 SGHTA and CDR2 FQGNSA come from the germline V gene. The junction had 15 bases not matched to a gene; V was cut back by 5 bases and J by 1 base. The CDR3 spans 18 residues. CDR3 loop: CASSLRQGTGLGNTEAFF. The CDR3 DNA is TGTGCCAGCAGCCTAAGACAGGGGACCGGGCTTGGGAACACTGAAGCTTTCTTT.

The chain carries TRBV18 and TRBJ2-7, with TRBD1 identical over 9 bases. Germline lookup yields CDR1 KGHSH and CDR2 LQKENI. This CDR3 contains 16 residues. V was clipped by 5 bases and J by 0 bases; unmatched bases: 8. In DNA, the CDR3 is TGTGCCAGCTCAACCCTCGACAGGGGGGCCTCCTACGAGCAGTACTTC. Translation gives CASSTLDRGASYEQYF.

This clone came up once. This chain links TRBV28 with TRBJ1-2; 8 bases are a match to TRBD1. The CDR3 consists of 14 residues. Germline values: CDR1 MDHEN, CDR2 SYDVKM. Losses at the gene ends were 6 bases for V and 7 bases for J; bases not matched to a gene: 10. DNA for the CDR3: TGTGCCAGCAGGGCGGACAGGGTGGTTTTTGGCTACACCTTC. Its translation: CASRADRVVFGYTF.